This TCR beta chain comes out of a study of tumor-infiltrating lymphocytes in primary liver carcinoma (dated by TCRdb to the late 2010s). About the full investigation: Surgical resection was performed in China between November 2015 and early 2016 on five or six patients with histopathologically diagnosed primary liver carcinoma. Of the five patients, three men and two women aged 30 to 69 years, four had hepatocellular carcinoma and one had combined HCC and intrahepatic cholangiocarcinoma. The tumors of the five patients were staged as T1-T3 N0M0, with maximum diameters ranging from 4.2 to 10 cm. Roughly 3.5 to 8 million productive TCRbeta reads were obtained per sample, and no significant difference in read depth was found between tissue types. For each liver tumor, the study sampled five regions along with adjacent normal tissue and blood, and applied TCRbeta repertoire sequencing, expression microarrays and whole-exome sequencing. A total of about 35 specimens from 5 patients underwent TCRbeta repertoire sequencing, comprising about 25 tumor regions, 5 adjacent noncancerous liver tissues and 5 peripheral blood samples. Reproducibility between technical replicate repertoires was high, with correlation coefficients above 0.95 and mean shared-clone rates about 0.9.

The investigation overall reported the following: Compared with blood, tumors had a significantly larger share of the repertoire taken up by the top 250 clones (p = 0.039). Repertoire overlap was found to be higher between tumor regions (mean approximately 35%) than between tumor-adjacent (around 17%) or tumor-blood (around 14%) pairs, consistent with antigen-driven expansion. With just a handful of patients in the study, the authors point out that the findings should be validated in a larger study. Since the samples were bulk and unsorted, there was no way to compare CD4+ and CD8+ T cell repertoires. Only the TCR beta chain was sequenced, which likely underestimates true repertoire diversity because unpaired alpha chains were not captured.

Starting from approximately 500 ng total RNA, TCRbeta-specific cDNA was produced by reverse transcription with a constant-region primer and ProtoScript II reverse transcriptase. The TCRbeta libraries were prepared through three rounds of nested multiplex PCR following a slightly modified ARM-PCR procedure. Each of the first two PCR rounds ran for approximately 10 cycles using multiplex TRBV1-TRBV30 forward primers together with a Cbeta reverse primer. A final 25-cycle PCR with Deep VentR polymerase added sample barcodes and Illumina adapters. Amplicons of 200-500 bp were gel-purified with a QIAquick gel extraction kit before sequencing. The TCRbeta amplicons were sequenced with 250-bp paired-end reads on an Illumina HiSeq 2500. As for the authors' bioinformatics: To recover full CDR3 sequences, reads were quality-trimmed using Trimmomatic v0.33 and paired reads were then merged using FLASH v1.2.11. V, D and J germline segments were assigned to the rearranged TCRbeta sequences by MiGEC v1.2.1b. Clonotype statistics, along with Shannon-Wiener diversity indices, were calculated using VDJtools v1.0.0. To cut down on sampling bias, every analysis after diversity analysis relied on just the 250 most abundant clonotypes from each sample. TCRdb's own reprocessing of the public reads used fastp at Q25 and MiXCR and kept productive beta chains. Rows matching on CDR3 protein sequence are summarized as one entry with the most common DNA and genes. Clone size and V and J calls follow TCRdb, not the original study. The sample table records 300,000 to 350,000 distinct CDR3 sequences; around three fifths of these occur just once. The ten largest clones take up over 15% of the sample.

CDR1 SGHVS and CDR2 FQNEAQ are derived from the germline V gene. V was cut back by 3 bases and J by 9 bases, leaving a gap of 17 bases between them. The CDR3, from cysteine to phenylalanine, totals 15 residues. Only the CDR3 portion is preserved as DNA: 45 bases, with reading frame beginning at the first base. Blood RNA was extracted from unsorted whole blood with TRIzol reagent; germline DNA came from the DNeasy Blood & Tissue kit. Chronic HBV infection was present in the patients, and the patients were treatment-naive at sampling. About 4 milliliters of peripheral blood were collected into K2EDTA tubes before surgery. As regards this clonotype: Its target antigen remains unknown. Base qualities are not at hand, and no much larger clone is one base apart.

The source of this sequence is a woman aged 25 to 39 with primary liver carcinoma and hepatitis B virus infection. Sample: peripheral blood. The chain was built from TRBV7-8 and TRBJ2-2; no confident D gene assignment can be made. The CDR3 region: CASSFSFPSARELFF. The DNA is TGTGCCAGCAGCTTTTCATTTCCGTCAGCCAGGGAGCTGTTTTTT.